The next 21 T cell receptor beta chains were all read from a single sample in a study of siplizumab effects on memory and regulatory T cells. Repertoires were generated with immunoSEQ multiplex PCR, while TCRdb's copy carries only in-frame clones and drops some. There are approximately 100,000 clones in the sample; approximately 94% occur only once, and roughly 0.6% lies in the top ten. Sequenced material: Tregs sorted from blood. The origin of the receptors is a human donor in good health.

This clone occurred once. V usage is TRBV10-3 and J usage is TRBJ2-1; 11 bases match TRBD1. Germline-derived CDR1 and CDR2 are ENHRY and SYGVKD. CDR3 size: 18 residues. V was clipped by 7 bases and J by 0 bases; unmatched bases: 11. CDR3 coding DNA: TGTGCCATCAACTCGGACAGGGGGCTCCCGAGCTCCTACAATGAGCAGTTCTTC. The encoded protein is CAINSDRGLPSSYNEQFF.

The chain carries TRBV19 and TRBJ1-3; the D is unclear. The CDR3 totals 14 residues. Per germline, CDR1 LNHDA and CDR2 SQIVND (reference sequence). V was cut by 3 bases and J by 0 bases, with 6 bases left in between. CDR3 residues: CASSILGSGNTIYF. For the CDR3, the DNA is TGTGCCAGTAGTATTTTGGGCTCTGGAAACACCATATATTTT.

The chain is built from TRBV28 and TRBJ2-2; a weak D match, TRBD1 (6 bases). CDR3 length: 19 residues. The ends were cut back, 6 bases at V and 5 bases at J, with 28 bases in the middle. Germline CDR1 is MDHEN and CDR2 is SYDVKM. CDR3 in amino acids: CASSGAVIKRTGKTGELFF. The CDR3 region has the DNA TGTGCCAGCAGCGGGGCCGTGATTAAACGTACAGGGAAAACCGGGGAGCTGTTTTTT.

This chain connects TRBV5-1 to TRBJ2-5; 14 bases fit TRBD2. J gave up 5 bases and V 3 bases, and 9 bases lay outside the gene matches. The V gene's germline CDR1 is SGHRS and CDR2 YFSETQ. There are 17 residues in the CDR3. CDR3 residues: CASSWGLAGVREETQYF. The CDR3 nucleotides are TGCGCCAGCAGCTGGGGACTAGCGGGAGTACGGGAGGAGACCCAGTACTTC.

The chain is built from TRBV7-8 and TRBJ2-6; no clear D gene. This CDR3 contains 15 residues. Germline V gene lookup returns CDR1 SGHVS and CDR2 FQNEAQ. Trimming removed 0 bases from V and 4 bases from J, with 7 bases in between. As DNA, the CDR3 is TGTGCCAGCAGCTTAGCCCATGGGGGGGCCAACGTCCTGACTTTC. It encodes CASSLAHGGANVLTF.

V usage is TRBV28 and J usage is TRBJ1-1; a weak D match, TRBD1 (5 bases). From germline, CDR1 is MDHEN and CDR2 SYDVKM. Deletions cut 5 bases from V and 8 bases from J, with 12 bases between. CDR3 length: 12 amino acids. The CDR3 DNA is TGTGCCAGCAGTCCCCGGACAAGAGAAGCTTTCTTT. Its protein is CASSPRTREAFF.

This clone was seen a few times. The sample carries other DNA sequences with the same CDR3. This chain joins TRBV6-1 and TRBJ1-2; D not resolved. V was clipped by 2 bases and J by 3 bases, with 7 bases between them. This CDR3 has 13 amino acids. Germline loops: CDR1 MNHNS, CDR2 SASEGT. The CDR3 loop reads CASSETGDYGYTF. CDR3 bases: TGTGCCAGCAGTGAAACGGGAGACTATGGCTACACCTTC.

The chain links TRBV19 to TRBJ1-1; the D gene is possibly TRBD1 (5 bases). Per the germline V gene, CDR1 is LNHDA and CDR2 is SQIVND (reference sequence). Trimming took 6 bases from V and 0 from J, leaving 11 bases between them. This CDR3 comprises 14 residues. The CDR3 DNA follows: TGTGCCAGTAGGACGGGGCGAATGAACACTGAAGCTTTCTTT. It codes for CASRTGRMNTEAFF.

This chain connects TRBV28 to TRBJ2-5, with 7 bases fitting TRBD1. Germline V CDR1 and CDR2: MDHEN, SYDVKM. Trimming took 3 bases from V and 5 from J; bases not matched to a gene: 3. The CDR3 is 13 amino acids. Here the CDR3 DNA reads TGTGCCAGCAGTTTTAGGGGGCTGGAGACCCAGTACTTC. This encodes CASSFRGLETQYF.

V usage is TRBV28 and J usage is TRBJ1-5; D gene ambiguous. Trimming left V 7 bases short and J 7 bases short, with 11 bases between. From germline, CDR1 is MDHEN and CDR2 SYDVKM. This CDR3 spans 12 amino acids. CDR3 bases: TGTGCCAGCAAAACCACCTGGCAGCCCCAGCATTTT. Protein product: CASKTTWQPQHF. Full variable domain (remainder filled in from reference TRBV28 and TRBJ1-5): DVKVTQSSRYLVKRTGEKVFLECVQDMDHENMFWYRQDPGLGLRLIYFSYDVKMKEKGDIPEGYSVSREKKERFSLILESASTNQTSMYLCASKTTWQPQHFGDGTRLSIL.

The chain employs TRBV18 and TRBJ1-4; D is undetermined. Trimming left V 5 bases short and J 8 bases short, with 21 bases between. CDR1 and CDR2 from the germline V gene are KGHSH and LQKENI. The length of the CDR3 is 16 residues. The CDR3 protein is CASSFAWQPLREKLFF. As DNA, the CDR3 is TGTGCCAGCTCATTTGCATGGCAGCCTTTAAGGGAAAAACTGTTTTTT.

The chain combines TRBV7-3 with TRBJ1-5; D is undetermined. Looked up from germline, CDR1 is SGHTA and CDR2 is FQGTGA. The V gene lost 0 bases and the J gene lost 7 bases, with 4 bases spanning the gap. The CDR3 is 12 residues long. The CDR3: CASSLTVQPQHF. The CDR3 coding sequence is TGTGCCAGCAGCTTAACTGTACAGCCCCAGCATTTT. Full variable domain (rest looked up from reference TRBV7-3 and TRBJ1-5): GAGVSQTPSNKVTEKGKYVELRCDPISGHTALYWYRQSLGQGPEFLIYFQGTGAADDSGLPNDRFFAVRPEGSVSTLKIQRTERGDSAVYLCASSLTVQPQHFGDGTRLSIL.

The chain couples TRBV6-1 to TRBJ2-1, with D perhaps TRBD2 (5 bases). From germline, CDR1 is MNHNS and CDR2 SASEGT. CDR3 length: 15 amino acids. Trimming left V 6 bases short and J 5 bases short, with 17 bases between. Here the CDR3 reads CASRGGLLAHNEQFF. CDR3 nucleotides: TGTGCCAGCAGAGGAGGACTTTTAGCCCACAATGAGCAGTTCTTC.

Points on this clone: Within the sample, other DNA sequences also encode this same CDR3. CDR3 protein: CASSQVRAGRRYEQYF. CDR3 nucleotides: TGCGCCAGCAGCCAAGTCCGCGCGGGGCGGCGCTACGAGCAGTACTTC. The chain has TRBV4-1 and TRBJ2-7; tentative D call: TRBD2 (6 bases). The germline gives CDR1 MGHRA, CDR2 YSYEKL. Deletions cut 1 base from V and 3 bases from J, with 16 bases between. The CDR3 sequence is 16 residues long.

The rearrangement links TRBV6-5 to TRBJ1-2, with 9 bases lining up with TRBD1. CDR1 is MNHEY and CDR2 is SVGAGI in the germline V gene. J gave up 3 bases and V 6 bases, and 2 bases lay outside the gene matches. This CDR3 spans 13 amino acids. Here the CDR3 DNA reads TGTGCCAGCAGAAGGGACAGGGACTATGGCTACACCTTC. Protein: CASRRDRDYGYTF.

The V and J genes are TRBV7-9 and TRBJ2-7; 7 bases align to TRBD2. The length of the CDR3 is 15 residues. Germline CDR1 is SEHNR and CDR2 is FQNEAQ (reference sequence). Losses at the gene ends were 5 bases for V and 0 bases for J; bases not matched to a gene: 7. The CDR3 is CASSRTSESSYEQYF. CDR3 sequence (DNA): TGTGCCAGCAGCCGTACTAGCGAGAGCTCCTACGAGCAGTACTTC. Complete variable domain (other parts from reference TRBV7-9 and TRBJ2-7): DTGVSQNPRHKITKRGQNVTFRCDPISEHNRLYWYRQTLGQGPEFLTYFQNEAQLEKSRLLSDRFSAERPKGSFSTLEIQRTEQGDSAMYLCASSRTSESSYEQYFGPGTRLTVT.

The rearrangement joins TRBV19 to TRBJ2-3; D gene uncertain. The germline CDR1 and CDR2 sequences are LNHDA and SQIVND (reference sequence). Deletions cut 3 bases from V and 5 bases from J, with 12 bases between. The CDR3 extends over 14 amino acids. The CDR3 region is CASSIPGVVDTQYF. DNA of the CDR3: TGTGCCAGTAGTATTCCCGGAGTGGTAGATACGCAGTATTTT.

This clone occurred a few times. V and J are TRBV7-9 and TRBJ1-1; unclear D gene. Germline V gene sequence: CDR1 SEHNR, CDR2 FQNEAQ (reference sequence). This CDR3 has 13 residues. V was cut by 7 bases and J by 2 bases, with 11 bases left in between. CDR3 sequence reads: CASKVQANTEAFF. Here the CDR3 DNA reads TGTGCCAGCAAGGTTCAGGCAAACACTGAAGCTTTCTTT.

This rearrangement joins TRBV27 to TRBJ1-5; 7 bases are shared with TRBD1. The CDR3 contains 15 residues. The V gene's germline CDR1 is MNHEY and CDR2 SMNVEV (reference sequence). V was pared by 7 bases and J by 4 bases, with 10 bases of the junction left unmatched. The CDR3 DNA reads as TGTGCCAGCAAGCCTGACAGGGTTGGAAATCAGCCCCAGCATTTT. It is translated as CASKPDRVGNQPQHF.

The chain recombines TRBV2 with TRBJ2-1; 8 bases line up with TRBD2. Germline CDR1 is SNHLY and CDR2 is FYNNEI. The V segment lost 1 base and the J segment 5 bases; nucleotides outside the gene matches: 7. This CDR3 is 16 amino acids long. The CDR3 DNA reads TGTGCCAGCAGTGAAGGGACTAGCAGAATTCACAATGAGCAGTTCTTC. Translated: CASSEGTSRIHNEQFF.

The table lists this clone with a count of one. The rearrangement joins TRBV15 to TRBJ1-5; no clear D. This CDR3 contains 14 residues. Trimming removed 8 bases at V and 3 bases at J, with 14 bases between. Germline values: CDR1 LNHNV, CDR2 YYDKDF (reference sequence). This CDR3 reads CATAGGIINQPQHF. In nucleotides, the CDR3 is TGTGCCACCGCGGGAGGGATCATCAATCAGCCCCAGCATTTT.